A selection of T cell receptor beta chains follows, all from one sample in a study of blood T cell repertoires in COVID-19. Measured with immunoSEQ multiplex PCR; TCRdb has only the in-frame clones, and not every one. Among under 250,000 clones listed, roughly 82% were seen once. Sequenced: peripheral blood. All receptors derive from a man at least 80 years old with acute or convalescent COVID-19. Each CDR3 is given with its conserved first and last residue. D genes are given only for firm matches. Clone size is stated in some rows and not others, as once, few, many or a class when expanded.

j_call	v_call	d_call	clone_size	cdr3_nt	cdr3_aa
TRBJ1-2	TRBV12-5	TRBD1	.	TGTGCTAGTGGTCTAGGGACAGGGGGCAATGGCTACACCTTC	CASGLGTGGNGYTF
TRBJ2-7	TRBV6-5	TRBD1	once	TGTGCCAGCAGTTCTCAGACAGGGCCGGGGGAGCAGTACTTC	CASSSQTGPGEQYF
TRBJ2-1	TRBV19	TRBD2	.	TGTGCCAGTGGACTAGCGGGGTCCTACAATGAGCAGTTCTTC	CASGLAGSYNEQFF
TRBJ2-2	TRBV28	TRBD2	.	TGTGCCAGCAGTTTGTGGCTAGCGGAGACCGGGGAGCTGTTTTTT	CASSLWLAETGELFF
TRBJ2-7	TRBV6-1	TRBD2	once	TGTGCCAGCAGTGAAGCCCTCCCCGGGAGGGGAGGGGGCTACGAGCAGTACTTC	CASSEALPGRGGGYEQYF
TRBJ2-7	TRBV5-1	.	.	TGCGCCAGCAACCGCCCGGGGAACTACGAGCAGTACTTC	CASNRPGNYEQYF
TRBJ2-7	TRBV7-2	.	.	TGTGCCAGCAGCTTAGCAAGGAACAGACGAACCTACGAGCAGTACTTC	CASSLARNRRTYEQYF
TRBJ1-1	TRBV19	TRBD1	once	TGTGCCAGTAGTCCCGGGACAGGGAGGGCTGAAGCTTTCTTT	CASSPGTGRAEAFF
TRBJ2-2	TRBV28	TRBD2	.	TGTGCCATCCACGGGACTAGCGGGGGGTTGAACACCGGGGAGCTGTTTTTT	CAIHGTSGGLNTGELFF
TRBJ1-6	TRBV5-1	TRBD1	.	TGCGCCAGCAGCTTGGAAGGACAGGGTTTGAATTCACCCCTCCACTTT	CASSLEGQGLNSPLHF
TRBJ2-7	TRBV19	.	.	TGTGCCAGTAGTAGGAATGGCGGGAACGAGCAGTACTTC	CASSRNGGNEQYF
TRBJ1-5	TRBV19	TRBD1	.	TGTGCCAGTAGTATTAGGGGGACAGGGATTTATCAGCCCCAGCATTTT	CASSIRGTGIYQPQHF
TRBJ2-1	TRBV7-2	.	once	TGTGCCAGCAGCTCTGAGGTGGGGGCGTACAATGAGCAGTTCTTC	CASSSEVGAYNEQFF
TRBJ2-5	TRBV5-4	.	.	TGTGCCAGCAGCTTGGAGACTAGTGTGAAAGAGACCCAGTACTTC	CASSLETSVKETQYF
TRBJ1-3	TRBV19	.	.	TGTGCCAGTAGCCCGAGTGGAAACACCATATATTTT	CASSPSGNTIYF
TRBJ1-4	TRBV5-1	TRBD1	.	TGCGCCAGCAGCTTGCTGGGGACAGCTAATGAAAAACTGTTTTTT	CASSLLGTANEKLFF
TRBJ2-7	TRBV18	.	.	TGTGCCAGCTCACCGGTAGGGGCGCGTGAGCAGTACTTC	CASSPVGAREQYF
TRBJ1-6	TRBV2	.	.	TGTGCCAGCAGTGAAGGCAACCCAAGCCTATCACCCCTCCACTTT	CASSEGNPSLSPLHF
TRBJ1-4	TRBV7-8	TRBD1	.	TGTGCCAGCACACAGGGGACGGCTAATGAAAAACTGTTTTTT	CASTQGTANEKLFF
TRBJ2-2	TRBV29-1	TRBD2	.	TGCAGCGCCCTAGCGGGGGTAAACACCGGGGAGCTGTTTTTT	CSALAGVNTGELFF
TRBJ2-5	TRBV29-1	TRBD1	.	TGCAGCGTTGGGGTTAGGGGGCGAGAGACCCAGTACTTC	CSVGVRGRETQYF
TRBJ2-1	TRBV11-1	.	.	TGTGCCAGCAGCTTACACGCTCGGGTCGGCAATGAGCAGTTCTTC	CASSLHARVGNEQFF
TRBJ2-3	TRBV5-4	TRBD1	.	TGTGCCAGCAGCACGGACAGGACAGATACGCAGTATTTT	CASSTDRTDTQYF
TRBJ1-2	TRBV9	TRBD1	.	TGTGCCAGCAGCGCCGGACAGGGTGACTATGGCTACACCTTC	CASSAGQGDYGYTF
TRBJ2-7	TRBV5-4	TRBD2	.	TGTGCCAGCAGCCTAGCGGGGACCTCCTACGAGCAGTACTTC	CASSLAGTSYEQYF
TRBJ2-5	TRBV2	.	once	TGTGCCAGCATCAAGACAGCCCAAGAGACCCAGTACTTC	CASIKTAQETQYF
TRBJ1-3	TRBV5-1	TRBD1	.	TGCGCCAGCAGCTTGGACAGGGGGGGAGGCACAAACACCATATATTTT	CASSLDRGGGTNTIYF
TRBJ2-7	TRBV6-5	TRBD2	.	TGTGCCAGCAGTTATACTAGCGCGTCGACCTACGAGCAGTACTTC	CASSYTSASTYEQYF
TRBJ1-2	TRBV6-5	.	.	TGTGCCAGCAGTAACCCCGGGGATGGCTACACCTTC	CASSNPGDGYTF
TRBJ1-6	TRBV18	.	.	TGTGCCAGCTCACCACAGGAGCCTCGCTACTCCCCCCTCCACTTT	CASSPQEPRYSPLHF
TRBJ2-7	TRBV14	TRBD2	.	TGTGCCAGCACCCCCCTAGCGGGGGGGAACGAGCAGTACTTC	CASTPLAGGNEQYF
TRBJ1-1	TRBV6-5	.	.	TGTGCCAGCAACCGGACTCCGCGACTTGAAGCTTTCTTT	CASNRTPRLEAFF
TRBJ1-5	TRBV7-6	.	.	TGTGCCAGCAGCTCACTGGCGGGTTTTGGGCAGAGCAATCAGCCCCAGCATTTT	CASSSLAGFGQSNQPQHF
TRBJ2-7	TRBV29-1	.	few	TGCAGCGTTCGAACGGTCCACGAGCAGTACTTC	CSVRTVHEQYF
TRBJ2-3	TRBV28	.	.	TGTGCCAGCAGTTTAGAAAGACAGGAATCCACAGATACGCAGTATTTT	CASSLERQESTDTQYF
TRBJ2-7	TRBV3-1/TRBV3-2	TRBD1	.	TGTGCCAGCAGCCTCGGAGGACAGGGGCACTACGAGCAGTACTTC	CASSLGGQGHYEQYF
TRBJ2-7	TRBV5-1	TRBD2	.	TGCGCCAGCAGCTTGTCTCCGGAGAGCGGGACTGTCTACGAGCAGTACTTC	CASSLSPESGTVYEQYF
TRBJ1-4	TRBV15	.	.	TGTGCCACCAACACCGGGGGACGGATTGCAACTAATGAAAAACTGTTTTTT	CATNTGGRIATNEKLFF
TRBJ2-7	TRBV5-1	TRBD2	.	TGCGCCAGCAGTTCCGGACTAGCGGGAGGTCACGAGCAGTACTTC	CASSSGLAGGHEQYF
TRBJ1-4	TRBV29-1	TRBD1	.	TGCAGCGTTGATACAGGGGTTGAAAAACTGTTTTTT	CSVDTGVEKLFF
TRBJ1-2	TRBV12-3/TRBV12-4	.	.	TGTGCCAGCAGTCAAAGCGGGAACTATGGCTACACCTTC	CASSQSGNYGYTF
TRBJ1-1	TRBV3-1/TRBV3-2	TRBD1	.	TGTGCCAGCAGCCCAGGACAGGGCGGTAATCCTTTCTTT	CASSPGQGGNPFF
TRBJ1-2	TRBV2	.	few	TGTGCCAGCAGTGATCACAACAACTATGGCTACACCTTC	CASSDHNNYGYTF
TRBJ1-2	TRBV27	TRBD1	.	TGTGCCAGCAGGTCAACAGGGGGCGCGCACTATGGCTACACCTTC	CASRSTGGAHYGYTF